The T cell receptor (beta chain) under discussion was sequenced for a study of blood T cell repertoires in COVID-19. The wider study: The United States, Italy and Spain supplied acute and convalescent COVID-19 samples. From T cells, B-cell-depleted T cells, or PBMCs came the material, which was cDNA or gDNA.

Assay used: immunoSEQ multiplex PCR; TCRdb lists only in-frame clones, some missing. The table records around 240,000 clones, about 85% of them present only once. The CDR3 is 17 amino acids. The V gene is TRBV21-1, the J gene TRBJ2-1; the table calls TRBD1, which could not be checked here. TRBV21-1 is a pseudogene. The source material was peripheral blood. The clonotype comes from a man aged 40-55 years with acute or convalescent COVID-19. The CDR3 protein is CASSKEVGTDSGNEQFF. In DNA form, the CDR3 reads TGTGCCAGCAGCAAAGAAGTGGGGACAGACAGTGGGAATGAGCAGTTCTTC.